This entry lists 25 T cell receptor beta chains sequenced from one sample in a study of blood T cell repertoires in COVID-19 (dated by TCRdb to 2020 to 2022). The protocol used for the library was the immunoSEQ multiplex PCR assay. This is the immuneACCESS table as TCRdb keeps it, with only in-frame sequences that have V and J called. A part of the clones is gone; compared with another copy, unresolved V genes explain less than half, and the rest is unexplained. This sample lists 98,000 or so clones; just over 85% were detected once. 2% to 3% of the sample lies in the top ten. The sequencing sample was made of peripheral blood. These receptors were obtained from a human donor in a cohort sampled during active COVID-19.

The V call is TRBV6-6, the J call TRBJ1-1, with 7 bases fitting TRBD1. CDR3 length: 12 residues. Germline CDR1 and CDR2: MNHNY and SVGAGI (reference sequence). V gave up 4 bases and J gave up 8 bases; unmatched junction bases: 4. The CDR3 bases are TGTGCCAGCAGTTGGTTACAGGGGGAAGCTTTCTTT. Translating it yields CASSWLQGEAFF.

In DNA, the CDR3 is TGTGCCTCTGGACAGCGGAGAGAAAAACTGTTTTTT. As protein: CASGQRREKLFF. The V call is TRBV30, the J call TRBJ1-4; TRBD1 is a possible D gene (6 bases). The CDR3 has 12 residues. CDR1 GTSNPN and CDR2 SVGIG come from the germline V gene (reference sequence). V was clipped by 7 bases and J by 8 bases, with 14 bases between them.

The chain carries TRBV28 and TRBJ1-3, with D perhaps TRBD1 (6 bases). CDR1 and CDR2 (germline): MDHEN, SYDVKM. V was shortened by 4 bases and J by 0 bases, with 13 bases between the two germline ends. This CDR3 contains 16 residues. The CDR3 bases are TGTGCCAGCAGTTCTTTTGGACAGTCCTCTGGAAACACCATATATTTT. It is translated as CASSSFGQSSGNTIYF.

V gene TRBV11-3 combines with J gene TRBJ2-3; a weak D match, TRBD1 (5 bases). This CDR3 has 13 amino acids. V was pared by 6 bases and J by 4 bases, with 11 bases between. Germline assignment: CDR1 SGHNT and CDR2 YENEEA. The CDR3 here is CASSATEADTQYF. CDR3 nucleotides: TGTGCCAGCAGTGCGACAGAGGCAGATACGCAGTATTTT.

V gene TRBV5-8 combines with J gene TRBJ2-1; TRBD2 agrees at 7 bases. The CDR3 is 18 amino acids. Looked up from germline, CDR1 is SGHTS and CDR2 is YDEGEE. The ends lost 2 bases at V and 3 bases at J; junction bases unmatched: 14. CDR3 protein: CASSFLAAANNLYNEQFF. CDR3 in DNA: TGTGCCAGCAGCTTTCTAGCGGCCGCTAACAACCTCTACAATGAGCAGTTCTTC. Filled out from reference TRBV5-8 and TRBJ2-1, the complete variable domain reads EAGVTQSPTHLIKTRGQQATLRCSPISGHTSVYWYQQALGLGLQFLLWYDEGEERNRGNFPPRFSGRQFPNYSSELNVNALELEDSALYLCASSFLAAANNLYNEQFFGPGTRLTVL.

The CDR3 nucleotides are TGTGCCAGCAGCTTGCCCGGACTAGCGCCTACCGATACGCAGTATTTT. Translating it yields CASSLPGLAPTDTQYF. The V call is TRBV5-4, the J call TRBJ2-3; TRBD2 matches at 9 bases. CDR1 is SGHNT and CDR2 is YYREEE in the germline V gene (reference sequence). The CDR3 totals 16 residues. The junction had 9 bases not matched to a gene; V was cut back by 1 base and J by 6 bases.

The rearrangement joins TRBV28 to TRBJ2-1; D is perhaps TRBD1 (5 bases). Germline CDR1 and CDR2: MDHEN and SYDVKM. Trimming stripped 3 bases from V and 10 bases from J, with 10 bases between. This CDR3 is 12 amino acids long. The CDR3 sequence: CASSLGLGEQFF. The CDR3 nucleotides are TGTGCCAGCAGTTTGGGGCTGGGGGAGCAGTTCTTC.

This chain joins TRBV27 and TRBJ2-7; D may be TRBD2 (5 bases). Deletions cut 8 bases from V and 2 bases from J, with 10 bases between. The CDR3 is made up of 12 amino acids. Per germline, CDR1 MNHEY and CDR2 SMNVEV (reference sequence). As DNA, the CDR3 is TGTGCCAGCGGAGGATTTGCCTACGAGCAGTACTTC. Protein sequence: CASGGFAYEQYF.

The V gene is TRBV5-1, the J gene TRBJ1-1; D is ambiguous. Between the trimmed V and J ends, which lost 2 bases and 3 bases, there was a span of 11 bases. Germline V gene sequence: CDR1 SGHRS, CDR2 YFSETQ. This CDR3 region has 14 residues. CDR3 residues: CASSFSLGDTEAFF. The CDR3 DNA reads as TGCGCCAGCAGCTTCTCTCTGGGCGACACTGAAGCTTTCTTT.

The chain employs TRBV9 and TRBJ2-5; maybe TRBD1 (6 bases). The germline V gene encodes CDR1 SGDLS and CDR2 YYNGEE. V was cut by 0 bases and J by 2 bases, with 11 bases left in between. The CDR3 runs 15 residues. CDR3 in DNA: TGTGCCAGCAGCGTAGAAGGGACATCACAAGAGACCCAGTACTTC. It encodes CASSVEGTSQETQYF.

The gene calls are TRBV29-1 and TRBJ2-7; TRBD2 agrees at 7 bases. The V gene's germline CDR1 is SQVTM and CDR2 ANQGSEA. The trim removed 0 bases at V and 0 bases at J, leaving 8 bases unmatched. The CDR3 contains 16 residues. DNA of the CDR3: TGCAGCGTTGAAGATACGGCAGCGGGGATCTCCTACGAGCAGTACTTC. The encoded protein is CSVEDTAAGISYEQYF.

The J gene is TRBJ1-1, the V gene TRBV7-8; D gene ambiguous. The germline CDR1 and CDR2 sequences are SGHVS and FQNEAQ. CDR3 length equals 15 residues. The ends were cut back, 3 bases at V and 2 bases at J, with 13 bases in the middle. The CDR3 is CASSFISGSNTEAFF. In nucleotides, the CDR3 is TGTGCCAGCAGCTTTATTAGTGGTAGCAACACTGAAGCTTTCTTT.

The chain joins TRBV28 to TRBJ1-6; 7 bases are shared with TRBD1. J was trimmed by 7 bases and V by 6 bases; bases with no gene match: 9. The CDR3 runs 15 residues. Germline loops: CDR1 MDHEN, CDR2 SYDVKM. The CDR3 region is CASSPHDRENSPLHF. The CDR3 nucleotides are TGTGCCAGCAGCCCCCATGACAGGGAAAATTCACCCCTCCACTTT.

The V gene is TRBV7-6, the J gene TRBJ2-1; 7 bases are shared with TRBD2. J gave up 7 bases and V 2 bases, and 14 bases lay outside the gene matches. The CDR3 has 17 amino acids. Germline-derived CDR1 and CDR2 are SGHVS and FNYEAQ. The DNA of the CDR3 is TGTGCCAGCAGCTTAAGGGCGGGAGAGTCCTCGACTAATGAGCAGTTCTTC. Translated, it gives CASSLRAGESSTNEQFF. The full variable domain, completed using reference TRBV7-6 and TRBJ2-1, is GAGVSQSPRYKVTKRGQDVALRCDPISGHVSLYWYRQALGQGPEFLTYFNYEAQQDKSGLPNDRFSAERPEGSISTLTIQRTEQRDSAMYRCASSLRAGESSTNEQFFGPGTRLTVL.

For the CDR3, the DNA is TGTGCCAGTAGTACGCCGACAGGAACGTCGAACACTGAAGCTTTCTTT. Amino acid sequence: CASSTPTGTSNTEAFF. The gene calls are TRBV19 and TRBJ1-1; possible D gene TRBD1, 6 bases. The V gene lost 4 bases and the J gene lost 1 base, with 16 bases spanning the gap. The germline gives CDR1 LNHDA, CDR2 SQIVND (reference sequence). CDR3 length equals 16 residues.

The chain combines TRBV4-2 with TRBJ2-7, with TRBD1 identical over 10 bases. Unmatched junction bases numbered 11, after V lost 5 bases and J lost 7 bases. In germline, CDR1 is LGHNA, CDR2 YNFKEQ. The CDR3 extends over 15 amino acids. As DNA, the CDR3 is TGTGCCAGCAGCGGGCGCGGGACAGGGGCCGGGGAGCAGTACTTC. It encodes CASSGRGTGAGEQYF.

In DNA, the CDR3 is TGTGCCTGGAGTGTCGGCAGGAACTATGGCTACACCTTC. Protein: CAWSVGRNYGYTF. The chain has TRBV30 and TRBJ1-2; no definite D call. Trimming removed 0 bases from V and 2 bases from J, with 7 bases in between. The CDR3 loop spans 13 amino acids. Germline CDR1 reads GTSNPN; CDR2 reads SVGIG (reference sequence).

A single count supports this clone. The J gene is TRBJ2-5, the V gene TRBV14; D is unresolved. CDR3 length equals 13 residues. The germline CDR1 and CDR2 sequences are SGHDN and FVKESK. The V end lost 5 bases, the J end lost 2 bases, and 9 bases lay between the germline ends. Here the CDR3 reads CASSFAVQETQYF. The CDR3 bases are TGTGCCAGCAGCTTTGCAGTACAAGAGACCCAGTACTTC.

The CDR3 here is CASRRSTGELFF. Here the CDR3 DNA reads TGTGCCAGCAGGCGTAGCACCGGGGAGCTGTTTTTT. This chain uses TRBV6-5 with TRBJ2-2; D gene uncertain. The CDR3 is made up of 12 amino acids. The V end lost 6 bases, the J end lost 4 bases, and 6 bases lay between the germline ends. The germline V gene encodes CDR1 MNHEY and CDR2 SVGAGI.

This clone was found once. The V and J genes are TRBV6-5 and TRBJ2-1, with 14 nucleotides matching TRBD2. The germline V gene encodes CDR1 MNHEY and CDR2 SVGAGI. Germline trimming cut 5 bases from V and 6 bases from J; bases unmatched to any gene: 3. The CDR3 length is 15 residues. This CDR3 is CASSTGTSGSNEQFF. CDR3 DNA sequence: TGTGCCAGCAGTACCGGGACTAGCGGGAGCAATGAGCAGTTCTTC.

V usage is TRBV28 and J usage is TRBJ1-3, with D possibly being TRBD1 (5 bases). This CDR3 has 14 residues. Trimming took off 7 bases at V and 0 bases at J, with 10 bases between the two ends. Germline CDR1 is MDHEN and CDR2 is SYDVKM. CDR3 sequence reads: CASMGGYSGNTIYF. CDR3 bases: TGTGCCAGCATGGGGGGATACTCTGGAAACACCATATATTTT.

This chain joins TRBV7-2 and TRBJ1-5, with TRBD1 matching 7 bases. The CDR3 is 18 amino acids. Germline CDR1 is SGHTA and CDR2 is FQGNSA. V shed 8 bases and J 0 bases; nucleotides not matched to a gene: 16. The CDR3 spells CASPTASGTASSNQPQHF. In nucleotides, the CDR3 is TGTGCCAGCCCAACCGCGAGTGGGACAGCGTCTAGCAATCAGCCCCAGCATTTT.

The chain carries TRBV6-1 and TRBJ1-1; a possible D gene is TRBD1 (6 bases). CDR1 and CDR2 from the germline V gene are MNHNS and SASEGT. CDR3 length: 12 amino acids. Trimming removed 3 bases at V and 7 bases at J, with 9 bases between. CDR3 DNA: TGTGCCAGCAGTGAGGGGGCGGGTGAAGCTTTCTTT. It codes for CASSEGAGEAFF.

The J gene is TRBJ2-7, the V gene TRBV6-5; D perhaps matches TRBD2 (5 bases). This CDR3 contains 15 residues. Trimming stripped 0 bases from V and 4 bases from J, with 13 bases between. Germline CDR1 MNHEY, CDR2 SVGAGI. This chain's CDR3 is CASSYSRSGIYEQYF. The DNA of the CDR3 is TGTGCCAGCAGTTACTCGAGATCGGGAATTTACGAGCAGTACTTC.

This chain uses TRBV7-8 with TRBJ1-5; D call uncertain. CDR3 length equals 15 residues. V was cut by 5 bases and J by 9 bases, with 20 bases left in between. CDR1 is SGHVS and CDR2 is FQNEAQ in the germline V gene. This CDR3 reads CASSAEVAALTPQHF. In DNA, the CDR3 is TGTGCCAGCAGCGCCGAGGTGGCGGCTCTAACGCCCCAGCATTTT. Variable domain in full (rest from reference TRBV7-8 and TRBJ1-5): GAGVSQSPRYKVAKRGQDVALRCDPISGHVSLFWYQQALGQGPEFLTYFQNEAQLDKSGLPSDRFFAERPEGSVSTLKIQRTQQEDSAVYLCASSAEVAALTPQHFGDGTRLSIL.